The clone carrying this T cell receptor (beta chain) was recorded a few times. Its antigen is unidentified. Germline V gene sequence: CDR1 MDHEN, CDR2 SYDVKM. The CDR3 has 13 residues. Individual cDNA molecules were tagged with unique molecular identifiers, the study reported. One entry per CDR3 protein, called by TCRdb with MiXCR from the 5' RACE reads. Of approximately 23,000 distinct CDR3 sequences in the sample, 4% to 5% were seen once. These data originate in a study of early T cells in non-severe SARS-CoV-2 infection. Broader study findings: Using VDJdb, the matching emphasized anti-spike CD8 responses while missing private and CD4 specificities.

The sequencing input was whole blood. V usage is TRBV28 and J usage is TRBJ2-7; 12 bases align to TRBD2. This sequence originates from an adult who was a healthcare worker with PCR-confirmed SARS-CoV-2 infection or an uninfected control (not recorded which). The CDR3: CASRTSGIYEQYF. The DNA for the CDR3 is TGTGCTTCCCGGACTAGCGGGATCTACGAGCAGTACTTC.